This T cell receptor (beta chain) is drawn from a study of patients and donors after allogeneic stem cell transplantation. The CDR3 is 14 amino acids. V lost 6 bases and J lost 5; bases outside the gene matches: 3. The V gene's germline CDR1 is LNHNV and CDR2 YYDKDF (reference sequence). In TCRdb, the RT-PCR reads were re-called with MiXCR into one record per CDR3 protein. The data hold tens of thousands of distinct CDR3 sequences, with more than 35% observed a single time. This clonotype showed up just a few times. This chain uses TRBV15 with TRBJ2-1, with 11 positions matching TRBD2. This TCR derives from a human donor who was either an allogeneic HSCT recipient or a stem cell or donor lymphocyte infusion donor (not recorded which). It is not recorded whose cells these are; they may come from a transplant donor. Sequenced: blood, either unsorted or a sorted T cell fraction (not recorded which). DNA for the CDR3: TGTGCCACCAGGGGACTAGCGGTTAACAATGAGCAGTTCTTC. This sequence encodes CATRGLAVNNEQFF.